This T cell receptor beta chain comes out of a study of T cell responses to AZD1222 COVID-19 vaccine. Only one count was recorded for this clone. Trimming removed 3 bases from V and 2 bases from J, with 11 bases in between. Germline CDR1 is KGHSY and CDR2 is FQNENV. The CDR3 is 14 amino acids. TCRdb's copy holds only in-frame clones and misses some; the assay was immunoSEQ multiplex PCR. Of around 130,000 clones listed, about 90% are singletons. Sequences were derived from peripheral blood, sampled on day 0 of AZD1222 vaccination. This chain links TRBV16 with TRBJ2-7; D is unclear. The source of this sequence is an adult in good health. CDR3 DNA sequence: TGTGCCAGCAGCCAGACGAAAGGTGCCTACGAGCAGTACTTC. Protein: CASSQTKGAYEQYF.